The source of this TCR beta chain is a study of T cell repertoires in cytomegalovirus infection. This clonotype has only a few counts. Its target is unknown. CDR1 and CDR2 from the germline V gene are LGHDT and YNNKEL (reference sequence). V was trimmed by 2 bases and J by 4 bases, leaving 5 bases between them. This CDR3 is 12 amino acids long. Each CDR3 protein is one row after TCRdb ran MiXCR on the reads. This table has about 220,000 distinct CDR3 sequences, approximately 38% appearing once. The sequence was obtained from a human donor in good health (CMV status not recorded). Some clones in this sample may be carry-over from other donors' samples. Sequenced here: CD8+ T cells from cultured PBMCs, sampled from culture after CMV antigen stimulation. This chain links TRBV3-1 with TRBJ1-1; no firm D call. This CDR3 is CASSQKGTEAFF. The CDR3 DNA reads TGTGCCAGCAGCCAAAAAGGCACTGAAGCTTTCTTT.